This T cell receptor beta chain was sequenced in a study of blood T cells in healthy people across ages (dated by TCRdb to between 2014 and 2017). Context from the whole study: In model experiments, template switching captured roughly one uniquely barcoded TCR beta cDNA molecule for every two T cells. To track age-related changes in TCR beta repertoire diversity, the study relied on deep sequencing normalized with unique cDNA molecular identifiers. Using the same blood draw, the study looked at two additional independent replicas of 1 million unique cDNA reads for two donors, one aged 18 to 30 and the other aged 80 or older. Donors were grouped into four age groups: young (average roughly 17 years), middle-aged (39), aged (roughly 62) and long-lived (approximately 81).

From the germline V gene (reference sequence), CDR1 is MNHEY and CDR2 is SMNVEV. The CDR3 has 16 amino acids, counting the end cysteine and phenylalanine. Only CDR3 DNA remains: 48 bases, in frame from the first base. What the authors observed across the whole study: Compared with the aged group, the long-lived group had more naive CD4+ T cells, fewer expanded clones and increased TCR diversity, suggesting age selection. Conclusive comparison of naive and antigen-experienced compartments was prevented by the profiling of bulk unsorted PBMCs. Because donor CMV infection status was unknown, age-related changes in expanded clonotypes were potentially confounded. As age increased, observed TCR beta diversity per million T cells dropped in a roughly linear way, and a significant reduction was already evident by age 40. A strong correlation was found between observed TCR beta diversity and the percentage of naive T cells measured by flow cytometry. Estimates of total diversity based on one million sequenced T cells were considered lower bounds and underestimates.

Receptor libraries were prepared by 5' RACE. The listed sequencing device is Illumina HiSeq 2500. A second PCR of 7 to 11 cycles was performed with a sample-barcoded 5' primer and a J-beta primer mix. Each TCR beta cDNA molecule received a unique molecular identifier from a template-switch 5' adaptor carrying 12 random nucleotides. At least 3 million CDR3-containing paired-end reads were obtained from each sample. First-strand cDNA was synthesized from all RNA with the Mint cDNA synthesis kit, primed by a TRBC-specific oligonucleotide. Following uracil-DNA glycosylase treatment, a first 18-cycle PCR with universal primers M1SS and BC2_uni_R was performed on all cDNA. The authors processed their data as follows. For normalization, 1 million high-quality reads were randomly selected from each sample, with every read carrying a distinct molecular identifier. Reads with shared molecular identifiers were discarded instead of being binned into consensus sequences. MiTCR, run with a Q25 quality threshold and the strictest error-elimination algorithm, handled CDR3 identification, clonotype clustering and error correction. A nonparametric unseen species model with Euler transformation was used to estimate a lower bound on total TCR beta diversity. TCRdb's own reprocessing of the public reads used fastp at Q25 and MiXCR and kept productive beta chains. Merged by CDR3 protein, the rows form single entries marked with the most common genes and DNA. TCRdb assigned the V and J calls; the authors' analysis was not used. The sample includes about 800,000 distinct CDR3 sequences, with 25% observed a single time. Of the sample, 3% to 4.5% falls within the top ten clones.

Donors were a few dozen systemically healthy Caucasian individuals from Russia aged roughly 6 to 90 years. About 10 milliliters of peripheral blood were collected from each donor into EDTA-treated Vacutainer tubes. Ficoll-Paque density-gradient centrifugation was used to isolate PBMCs, with at least 7 million per sample. Trizol reagent was used to extract total RNA from the PBMCs, yielding at least 5.5 micrograms per sample. Naive CD45RAhigh/CD27high T cell percentages were measured by flow cytometry on a PBMC aliquot from every donor. This clonotype was seen more than once but under ten times. Its antigen is still unknown. The junction does not match germline at one end; this may be a read error. The same data also went into a second study, on T cells of mothers and their children. Taken from the second paper: Nine systemically healthy Caucasian individuals served as donors, namely three mothers together with their six children. cDNA synthesis consumed the entire amount of extracted RNA, loaded at about 1.6 ug RNA in each 15 ul reaction. In the second PCR, the M1S primer added sample barcodes and 2-4 random nucleotides. Over 8 million TCR beta CDR3 reads came from each mother, compared with a few million reads from each child. TCR recombination output is similarly shaped by thymic selection in related and unrelated pairs, with a minor effect exerted by inherited differences. Normalized repertoire overlap was always found to be slightly, but never significantly, higher in related mother-child pairs than in unrelated mother-child pairs. With a sensitivity of 90 to 100 clones per million clonotypes, no persistent microchimeric T cell clones were detected. The study used deep NGS to compare TCR beta repertoires of mothers and children, seeking features distinguishing related mother-child pairs from unrelated individuals. On average, the children were about 12 +/- 4 years old, while the mothers were about 37 +/- 4 years old. Libraries were sequenced on Illumina HiSeq 2000 with 100+100 nt paired-end reads after adapter ligation with NEBNext reagents. To prevent cross-contamination, the mother and child libraries were prepared a month apart and were sequenced in separate runs. For each donor, somewhere between roughly 500,000 and 2,100,000 distinct TCR beta clonotypes were identified. Naive TCR beta clonotypes were estimated from low-frequency clonotypes matched to each donor's FACS-determined naive share, without sorting.

The chain couples TRBV27 to TRBJ2-4, with the identity of the D gene unclear. The sample was blood. The source of this sequence is a boy younger than 18 in good health. The CDR3 reads CASRPRASLAKNIRYF. The bases are TGTGCCAGCCGACCTAGGGCCTCTCTGGCCAAAAACATTCGGTACTTC.